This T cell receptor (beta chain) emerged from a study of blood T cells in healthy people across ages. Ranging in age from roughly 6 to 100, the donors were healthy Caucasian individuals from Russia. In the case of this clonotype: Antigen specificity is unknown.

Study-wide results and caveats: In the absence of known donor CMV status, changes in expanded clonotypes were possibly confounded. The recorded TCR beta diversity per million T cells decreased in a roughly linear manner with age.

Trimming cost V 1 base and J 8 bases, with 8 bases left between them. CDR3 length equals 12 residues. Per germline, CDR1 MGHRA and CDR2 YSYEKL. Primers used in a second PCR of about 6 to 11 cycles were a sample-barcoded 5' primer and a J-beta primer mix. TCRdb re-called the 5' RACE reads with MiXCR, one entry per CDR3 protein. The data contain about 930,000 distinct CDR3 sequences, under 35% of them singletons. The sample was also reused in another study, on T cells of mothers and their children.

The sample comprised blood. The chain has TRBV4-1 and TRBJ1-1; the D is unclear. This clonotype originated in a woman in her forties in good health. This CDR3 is CASSQGVREAFF. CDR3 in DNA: TGCGCCAGCAGCCAAGGGGTACGAGAAGCTTTCTTT.